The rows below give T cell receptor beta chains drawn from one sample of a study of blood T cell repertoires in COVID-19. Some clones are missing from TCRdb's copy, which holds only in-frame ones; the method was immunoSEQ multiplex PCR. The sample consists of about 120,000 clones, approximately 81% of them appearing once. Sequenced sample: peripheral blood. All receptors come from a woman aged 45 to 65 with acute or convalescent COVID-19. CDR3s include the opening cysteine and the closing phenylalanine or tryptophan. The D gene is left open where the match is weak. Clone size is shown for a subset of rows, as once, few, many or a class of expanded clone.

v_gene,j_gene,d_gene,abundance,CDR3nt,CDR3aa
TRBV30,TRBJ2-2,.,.,TGTGCCTGGAGTCTCGCGGTGTTTGGCACCGGGGAGCTGTTTTTT,CAWSLAVFGTGELFF
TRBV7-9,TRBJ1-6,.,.,TGTGCCAGCAGCTTAGGGCAGGTTAATTCACCCCTCCACTTT,CASSLGQVNSPLHF
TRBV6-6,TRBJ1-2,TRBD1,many,TGTGCCAGCAGTTTGGTGGGACAGGCGGGCTACACCTTC,CASSLVGQAGYTF
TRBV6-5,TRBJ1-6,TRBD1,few,TGTGCCAGCAGGCCGGACAGGGATTCACCCCTCCACTTT,CASRPDRDSPLHF
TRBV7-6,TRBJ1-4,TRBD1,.,TGTGCCAGCAGCTTAGAGACAGGGGGTGGAGAAAAACTGTTTTTT,CASSLETGGGEKLFF
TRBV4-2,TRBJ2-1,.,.,TGTGCCAGCAGCCCCCCTTCGGATGAGCAGTTCTTC,CASSPPSDEQFF
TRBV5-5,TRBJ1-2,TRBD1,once,TGTGCCAGCAGCCCAGGGGGCAGATACGGCTACACCTTC,CASSPGGRYGYTF
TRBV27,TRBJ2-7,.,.,TGTGCCAGTGGGGCGTTGGGAAGCGAGCAGTACTTC,CASGALGSEQYF
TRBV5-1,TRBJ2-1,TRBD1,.,TGCGCCAGCAGCCAAGGGACAGGGGGTATCCATGAGCAGTTCTTC,CASSQGTGGIHEQFF
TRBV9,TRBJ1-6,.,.,TGTGCCAGCAGCGAGGGGGTCCCCATGAGCTCACCCCTCCACTTT,CASSEGVPMSSPLHF
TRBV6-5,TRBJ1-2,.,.,TGTGCCAGCAGTTACTCTTCCTGGAGTGACTATGGCTACACCTTC,CASSYSSWSDYGYTF